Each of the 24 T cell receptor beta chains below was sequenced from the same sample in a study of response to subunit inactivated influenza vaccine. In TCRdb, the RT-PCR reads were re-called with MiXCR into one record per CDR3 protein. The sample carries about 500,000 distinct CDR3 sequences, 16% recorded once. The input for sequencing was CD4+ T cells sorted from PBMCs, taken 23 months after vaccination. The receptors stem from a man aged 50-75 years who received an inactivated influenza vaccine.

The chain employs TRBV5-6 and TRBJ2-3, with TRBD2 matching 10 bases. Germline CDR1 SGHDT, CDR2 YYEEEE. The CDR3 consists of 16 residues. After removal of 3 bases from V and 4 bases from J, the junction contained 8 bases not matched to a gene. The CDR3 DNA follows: TGTGCCAGCAGCTCGACTCTAGCGGGAGCCCCAGATACGCAGTATTTT. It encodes CASSSTLAGAPDTQYF.

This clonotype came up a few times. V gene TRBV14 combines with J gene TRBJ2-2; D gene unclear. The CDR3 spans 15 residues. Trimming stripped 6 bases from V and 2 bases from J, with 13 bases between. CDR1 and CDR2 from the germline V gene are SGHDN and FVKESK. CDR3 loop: CASSPLDENTGELFF. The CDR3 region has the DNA TGTGCCAGCAGTCCTCTAGACGAAAACACCGGGGAGCTGTTTTTT.

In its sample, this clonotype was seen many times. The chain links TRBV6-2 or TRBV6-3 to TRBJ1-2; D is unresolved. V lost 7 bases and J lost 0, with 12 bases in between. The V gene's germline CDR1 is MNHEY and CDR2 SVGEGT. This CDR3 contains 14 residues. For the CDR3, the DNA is TGTGCCAGCAAGGACGGTGCTGCTAACTATGGCTACACCTTC. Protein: CASKDGAANYGYTF.

The chain's CDR3 is CASLGWREVQYNEQFF. The CDR3 nucleotides read TGTGCCAGCTTGGGTTGGAGGGAGGTGCAGTACAATGAGCAGTTCTTC. This chain joins TRBV6-4 and TRBJ2-1, with a possible D match to TRBD2 (6 bases). The CDR3 has 16 amino acids. CDR1 and CDR2 from the germline V gene are MRHNA and SNTAGT. Trimming removed 8 bases from V and 4 bases from J, with 21 bases in between.

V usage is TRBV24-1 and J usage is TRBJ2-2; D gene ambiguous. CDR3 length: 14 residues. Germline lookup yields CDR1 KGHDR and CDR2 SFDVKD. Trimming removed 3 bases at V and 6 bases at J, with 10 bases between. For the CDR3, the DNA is TGTGCCACCAGTGATAGGCGAAGTGCCGGGGAGCTGTTTTTT. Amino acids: CATSDRRSAGELFF.

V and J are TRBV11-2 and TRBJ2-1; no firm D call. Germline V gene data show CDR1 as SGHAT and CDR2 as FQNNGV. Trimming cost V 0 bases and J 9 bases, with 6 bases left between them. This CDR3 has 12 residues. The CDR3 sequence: CASSLDRTEQFF. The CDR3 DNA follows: TGTGCCAGCAGCTTAGATCGGACTGAGCAGTTCTTC.

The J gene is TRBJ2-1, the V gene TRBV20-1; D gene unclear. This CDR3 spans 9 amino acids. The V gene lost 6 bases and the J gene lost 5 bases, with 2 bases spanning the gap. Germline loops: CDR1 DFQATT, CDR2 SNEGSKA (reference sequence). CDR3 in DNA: TGCAGTGCAAACAATGAGCAGTTCTTC. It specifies CSANNEQFF.

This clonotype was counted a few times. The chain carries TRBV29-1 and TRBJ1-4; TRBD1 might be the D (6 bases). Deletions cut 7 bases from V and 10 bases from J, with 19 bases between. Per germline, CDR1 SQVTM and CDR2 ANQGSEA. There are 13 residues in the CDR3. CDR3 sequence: CSAGDRPEGKLFF. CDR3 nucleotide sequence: TGCAGCGCCGGCGACAGGCCCGAGGGAAAACTGTTTTTT.

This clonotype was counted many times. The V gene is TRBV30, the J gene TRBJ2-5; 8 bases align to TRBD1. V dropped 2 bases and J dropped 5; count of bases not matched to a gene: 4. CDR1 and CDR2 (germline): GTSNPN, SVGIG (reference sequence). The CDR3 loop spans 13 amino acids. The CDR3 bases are TGTGCCTGGAGTACGACAGGGGTTGAGACCCAGTACTTC. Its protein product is CAWSTTGVETQYF.

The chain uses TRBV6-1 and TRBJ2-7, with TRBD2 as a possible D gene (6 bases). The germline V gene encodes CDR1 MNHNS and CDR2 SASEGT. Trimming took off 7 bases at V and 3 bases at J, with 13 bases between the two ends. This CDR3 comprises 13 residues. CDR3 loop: CASTLAEYYEQYF. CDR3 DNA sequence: TGTGCCAGCACCTTAGCGGAGTACTACGAGCAGTACTTC.

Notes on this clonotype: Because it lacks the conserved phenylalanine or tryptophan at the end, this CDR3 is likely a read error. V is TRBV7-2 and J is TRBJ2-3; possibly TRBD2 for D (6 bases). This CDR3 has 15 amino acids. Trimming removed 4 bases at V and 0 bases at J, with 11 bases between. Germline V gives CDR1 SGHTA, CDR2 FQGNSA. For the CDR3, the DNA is TGTGCCAGCAGCTACGGGACTGCTAGCACAGATACGCAGTATTCT. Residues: CASSYGTASTDTQYS.

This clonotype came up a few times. The DNA for the CDR3 is TGTGCCAGCAGCAGTAGGAGTCAGGGGATCTATGGCTACACCTTC. Its protein is CASSSRSQGIYGYTF. The chain combines TRBV7-2 with TRBJ1-2, with a weak D call TRBD1 (6 bases). V shed 5 bases and J shed 4 bases, with 17 bases lying between them. The CDR3 has 15 residues. Looked up from germline, CDR1 is SGHTA and CDR2 is FQGNSA.

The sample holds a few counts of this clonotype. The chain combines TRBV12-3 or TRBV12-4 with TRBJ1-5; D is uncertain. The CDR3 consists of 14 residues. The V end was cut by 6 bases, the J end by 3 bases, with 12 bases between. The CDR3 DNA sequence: TGTGCCAGCAGCAAGCGGGCGAACAATCAGCCCCAGCATTTT. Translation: CASSKRANNQPQHF.

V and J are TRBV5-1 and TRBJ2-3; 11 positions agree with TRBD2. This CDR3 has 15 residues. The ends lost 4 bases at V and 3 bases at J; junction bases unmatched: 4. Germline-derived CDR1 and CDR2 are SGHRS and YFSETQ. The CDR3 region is CASSGGTSGTDTQYF. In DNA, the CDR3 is TGCGCCAGCAGCGGCGGGACTAGCGGAACAGATACGCAGTATTTT.

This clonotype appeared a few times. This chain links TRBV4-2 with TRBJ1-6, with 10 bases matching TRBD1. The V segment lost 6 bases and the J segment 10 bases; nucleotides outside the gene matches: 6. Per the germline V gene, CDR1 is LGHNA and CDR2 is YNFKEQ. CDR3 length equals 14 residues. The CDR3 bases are TGTGCCAGCAGGGGTGACAGGGGGCTATCACCCCTCCACTTT. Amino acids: CASRGDRGLSPLHF.

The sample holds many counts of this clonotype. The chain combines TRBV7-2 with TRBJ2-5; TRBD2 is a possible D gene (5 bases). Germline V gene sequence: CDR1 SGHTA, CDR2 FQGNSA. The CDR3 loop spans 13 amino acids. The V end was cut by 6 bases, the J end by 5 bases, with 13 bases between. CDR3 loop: CASRTPPGETQYF. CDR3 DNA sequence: TGTGCCAGCAGAACACCACCGGGGGAGACCCAGTACTTC. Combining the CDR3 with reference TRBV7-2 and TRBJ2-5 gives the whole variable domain GAGVSQSPSNKVTEKGKDVELRCDPISGHTALYWYRQSLGQGLEFLIYFQGNSAPDKSGLPSDRFSAERTGGSVSTLTIQRTQQEDSAVYLCASRTPPGETQYFGPGTRLLVL.

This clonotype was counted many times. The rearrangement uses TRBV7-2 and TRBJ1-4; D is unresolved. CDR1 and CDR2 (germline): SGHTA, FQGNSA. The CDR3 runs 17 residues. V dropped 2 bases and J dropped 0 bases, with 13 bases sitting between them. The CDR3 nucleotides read TGTGCCAGCAGCTTATTTGCGTTGGCGGCAACTAATGAAAAACTGTTTTTT. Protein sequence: CASSLFALAATNEKLFF.

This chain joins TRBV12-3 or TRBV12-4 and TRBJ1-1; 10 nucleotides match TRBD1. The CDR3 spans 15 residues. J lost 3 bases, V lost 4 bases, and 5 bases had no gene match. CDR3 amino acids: CASSSTGTGDTEAFF. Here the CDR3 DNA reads TGTGCCAGCAGTTCGACCGGGACAGGGGACACTGAAGCTTTCTTT.

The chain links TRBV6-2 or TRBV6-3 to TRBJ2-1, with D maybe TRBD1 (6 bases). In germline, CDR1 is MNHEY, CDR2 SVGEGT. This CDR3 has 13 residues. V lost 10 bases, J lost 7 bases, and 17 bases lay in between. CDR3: CATGWGQINEQFF. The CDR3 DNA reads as TGTGCCACGGGATGGGGACAAATAAATGAGCAGTTCTTC.

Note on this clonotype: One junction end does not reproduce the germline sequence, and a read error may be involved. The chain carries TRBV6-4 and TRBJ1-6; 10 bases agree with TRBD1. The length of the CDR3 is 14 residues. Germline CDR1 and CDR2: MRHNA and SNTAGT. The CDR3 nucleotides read TGTGCCAGCAGTGCGACAGGGGGCAATTCACCCTTCCACTTT. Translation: CASSATGGNSPFHF.

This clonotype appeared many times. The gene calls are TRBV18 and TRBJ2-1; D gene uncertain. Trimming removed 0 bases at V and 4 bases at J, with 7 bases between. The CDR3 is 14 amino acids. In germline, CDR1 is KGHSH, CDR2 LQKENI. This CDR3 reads CASSPPGRYNEQFF. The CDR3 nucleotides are TGTGCCAGCTCACCACCTGGAAGATACAATGAGCAGTTCTTC.

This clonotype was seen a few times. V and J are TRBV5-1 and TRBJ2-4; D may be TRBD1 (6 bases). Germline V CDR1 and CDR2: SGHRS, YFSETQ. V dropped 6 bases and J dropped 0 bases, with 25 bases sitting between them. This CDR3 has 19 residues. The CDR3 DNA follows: TGCGCCAGCAAGAGGAACCGGGACACGGATGAGCTAGCCAAAAACATTCAGTACTTC. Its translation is CASKRNRDTDELAKNIQYF.

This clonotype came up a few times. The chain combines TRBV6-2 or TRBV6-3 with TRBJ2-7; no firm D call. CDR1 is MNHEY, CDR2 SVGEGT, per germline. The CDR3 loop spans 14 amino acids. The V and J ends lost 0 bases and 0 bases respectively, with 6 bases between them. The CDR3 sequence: CASSYSRSSYEQYF. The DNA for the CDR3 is TGTGCCAGCAGTTACTCCCGGTCCTCCTACGAGCAGTACTTC.

The CDR3 loop is CASSQVVGSGETQYF. The CDR3 DNA is TGCGCCAGCAGCCAAGTAGTCGGCTCCGGGGAGACCCAGTACTTC. The V and J genes are TRBV4-3 and TRBJ2-5; D gene ambiguous. CDR3 size: 15 residues. CDR1 is LGHNA, CDR2 YSLEER, per germline. Trimming removed 1 base from V and 5 bases from J, with 14 bases in between.